Following are 8 T cell receptor beta chains from one sample sequenced in a study of cytomegalovirus exposure and HLA in healthy donors. Sequencing was performed with immunoSEQ multiplex PCR; in TCRdb, only in-frame clones are kept and a portion is missing. The sample has nearly 200,000 clones, 84% seen once. Source material: PBMCs. These receptors originate from a woman between 25 and 40 years old in good health and CMV-seropositive.

V and J are TRBV25-1 and TRBJ1-2; no reliable D call. Trimming cost V 7 bases and J 2 bases, with 11 bases left between them. Germline V gene sequence: CDR1 MGHDK, CDR2 SYGVNS. The CDR3 extends over 13 amino acids. CDR3 in amino acids: CASTPDINYGYTF. The CDR3 DNA follows: TGTGCCAGCACACCTGACATAAACTATGGCTACACCTTC.

This clone occurred a few times. The chain links TRBV6-1 to TRBJ2-7; D is uncertain. V dropped 4 bases and J dropped 4 bases, with 5 bases sitting between them. The CDR3 loop spans 11 amino acids. The germline V gene encodes CDR1 MNHNS and CDR2 SASEGT. The CDR3 DNA is TGTGCCAGCAGTGCACTTTACGAGCAGTACTTC. Translating it yields CASSALYEQYF.

This chain links TRBV6-1 with TRBJ1-5, with D unresolved. V gave up 4 bases and J gave up 4 bases, with 8 bases separating them. The CDR3 length is 13 residues. Germline loops: CDR1 MNHNS, CDR2 SASEGT. In nucleotides, the CDR3 is TGTGCCAGCAGTGTGGAGCGAAATCAGCCCCAGCATTTT. It specifies CASSVERNQPQHF.

The V call is TRBV28, the J call TRBJ1-1, with 7 nucleotides matching TRBD1. Germline V gives CDR1 MDHEN, CDR2 SYDVKM. The junction had 4 bases not matched to a gene; V was cut back by 3 bases and J by 6 bases. This CDR3 spans 13 amino acids. CDR3 in amino acids: CASSFHRGSEAFF. CDR3 bases: TGTGCCAGCAGTTTCCACAGGGGTTCTGAAGCTTTCTTT. Based on the CDR3 plus reference TRBV28 and TRBJ1-1, the full variable domain is DVKVTQSSRYLVKRTGEKVFLECVQDMDHENMFWYRQDPGLGLRLIYFSYDVKMKEKGDIPEGYSVSREKKERFSLILESASTNQTSMYLCASSFHRGSEAFFGQGTRLTVV.

This chain joins TRBV6-1 and TRBJ2-2; possible D gene TRBD2, 5 bases. The V gene lost 7 bases and the J gene lost 1 base, with 10 bases spanning the gap. The CDR3 has 14 residues. The germline V gene has CDR1 MNHNS and CDR2 SASEGT. CDR3 sequence: CASKDGKNTGELFF. DNA of the CDR3: TGTGCCAGCAAGGACGGGAAGAACACCGGGGAGCTGTTTTTT.

V is TRBV5-4 and J is TRBJ2-7, with D possibly being TRBD2 (6 bases). The CDR3 extends over 17 amino acids. Germline-derived CDR1 and CDR2 are SGHNT and YYREEE (reference sequence). V was clipped by 0 bases and J by 7 bases, with 23 bases between them. As DNA, the CDR3 is TGTGCCAGCAGCTTGGAAGTTAGCGGACCGTTTCTGGGGGAGCAGTACTTC. This encodes CASSLEVSGPFLGEQYF.

The chain has TRBV11-2 and TRBJ2-2, with 9 bases lining up with TRBD1. The CDR3 is 15 amino acids. Unmatched junction bases numbered 3, after V lost 3 bases and J lost 4 bases. Germline V gene sequence: CDR1 SGHAT, CDR2 FQNNGV. As DNA, the CDR3 is TGTGCCAGCAGCTTCCCGGACAGGGGCACCGGGGAGCTGTTTTTT. This gives the protein CASSFPDRGTGELFF.

This sequence joins TRBV5-6 and TRBJ1-1; D gene unclear. Per the germline V gene, CDR1 is SGHDT and CDR2 is YYEEEE. V was clipped by 2 bases and J by 7 bases, with 9 bases between them. CDR3 size: 12 residues. The CDR3 reads CASSFGEVEAFF. CDR3 nucleotide sequence: TGTGCCAGCAGCTTTGGGGAGGTTGAAGCTTTCTTT.